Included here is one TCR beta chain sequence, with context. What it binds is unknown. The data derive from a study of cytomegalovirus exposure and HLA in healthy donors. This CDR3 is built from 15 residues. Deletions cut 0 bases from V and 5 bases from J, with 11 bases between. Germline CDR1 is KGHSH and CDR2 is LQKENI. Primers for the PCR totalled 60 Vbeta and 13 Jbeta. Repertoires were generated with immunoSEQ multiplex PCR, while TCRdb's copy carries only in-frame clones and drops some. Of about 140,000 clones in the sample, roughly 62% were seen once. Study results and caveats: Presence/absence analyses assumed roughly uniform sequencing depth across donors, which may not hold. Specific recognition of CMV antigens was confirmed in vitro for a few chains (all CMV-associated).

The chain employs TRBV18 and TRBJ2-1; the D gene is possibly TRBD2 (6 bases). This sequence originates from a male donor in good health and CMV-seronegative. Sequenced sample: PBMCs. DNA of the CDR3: TGTGCCAGCTCACCACCCGGGGGTTCCGACAATGAGCAGTTCTTC. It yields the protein CASSPPGGSDNEQFF.